The present T cell receptor (beta chain) was sequenced within a study of cytomegalovirus exposure and HLA in healthy donors (dated by TCRdb to 2015 to 2018). At the level of the whole study: An earlier analysis of several hundred of the donors reported approximately 280 Gb of sequence data and 100 million to 120 million unique TCR beta sequences obtained from roughly 180 million T cells. Approximately 300 gigabases of sequencing data and approximately 91 million unique TCR sequences made up an early release that covered over 550 HLA-typed donors. The aim of the study was to test whether cataloging public T cell receptors could identify signatures of past pathogen exposure. About 5 DR-DQ haplotypes were handled as single units for association and clustering, since linkage in the cohort was strong. The T cell repertoires of 666 subjects were profiled by immunosequencing and related to cytomegalovirus serostatus. Class I and class II HLA loci were covered by the typing at four-digit resolution. To decide whether each TCR beta V gene segment behaved as functional or pseudogenic, an earlier analysis of fewer than 750 of the donors relied on high-throughput TCR beta sequencing. The number of typed donors differed by locus: roughly 620-630 for A, B, C, DRB1 and DQB1; 500 to 550 for DQA1; around 610 for DPA1; and approximately 450 for DPB1. High-throughput TCR immunosequencing, statistical association of individual TCRs with disease status, and machine learning were combined to predict cytomegalovirus infection status. All discovery cohort repertoires had been generated using a single sequencing platform. In a later genetic analysis, genome-wide SNP genotypes for 398 of the 666 donors were used, and that subset was treated as a discovery cohort. In addition to the first cohort of 666 subjects, a separate validation cohort of approximately 130 different subjects was used. To study patterns of TCR occurrence, a later analysis re-analyzed previously published TCR beta repertoires from 700 or so donors and added high-resolution HLA genotyping. Of the 398 genotyped donors, roughly 85% fell in the genetic ancestry cluster associated with self-reported Caucasian donors. Among about 360 genotyped donors of the cohort, an average of 235,054 unique TCR beta nucleotide sequences were sequenced per donor, roughly 18% of them non-productive. Alongside the repertoire data, information on donor age, sex, ethnicity and CMV serostatus was compiled. In the later analysis, no new phenotypic data were used to find candidate immune exposures; instead, reliance was placed on TCR beta sequences and their occurrence across donors. The study at large found these results: Some IMGT-functional V segments, including TRBV6-2 and TRBV6-3, could not be distinguished by the 87-base-pair reads and were therefore excluded. A later analysis reported that several top co-occurrence clusters appeared linked to parvovirus B19, influenza, CMV and Epstein-Barr virus. Three of the identified cytomegalovirus-associated TCR beta chains were confirmed in vitro to be specific for cytomegalovirus antigens. An association between a missense DCLRE1C variant and V-gene and J-gene trimming of TCR beta chains was found in a later genetic analysis and replicated in an independent cohort. In this cohort, only TCR beta chains were sequenced, and detectable features were limited by the absence of alpha or paired-chain data. The sequencing pipeline was judged likely to have produced a cluster of highly shared sequence variants as a technical artifact. Roughly uniform sequencing depth across donors was assumed in presence/absence analyses, although this assumption may not hold. According to a later genetic analysis, donors in an Asian-associated ancestry cluster had fewer N-insertions in productive TCRs than the roughly 670-donor mean. In the study, around 150 TCR beta chains were listed as associated with cytomegalovirus. A further reported finding was that TCR beta sequences accurately predicted the HLA-A and HLA-B alleles for most subjects in the first cohort. Strong co-occurrence of HLA alleles, especially DR and DQ, made assigning TCR associations to individual alleles difficult. Because HLA typing was missing for some donors at each locus, association tests included only the typed subset. At a false discovery rate of 0.05, a later analysis linked approximately 18,000 TCR beta sequences to specific HLA alleles. Approximately 16 rarely observed V segments, including chromosome 9 orphons, were excluded from the earlier analysis of some 590 of the donors because counts were too low. In a later analysis, most CMV-associated TCR beta chains were found to appear HLA-restricted, with HLA associations seemingly driven largely by CMV exposure. It was suggested by the authors that the approach could potentially be generalized to other disease states and immunological phenotypes. The classifier was reported to diagnose cytomegalovirus status with high specificity and sensitivity in both the original cohort and the validation cohort. According to a later analysis, TCR association rates differed among HLA loci, with DRB1 alleles showing the most associated TCRs and HLA-C alleles showing the fewest. In a later analysis, HLA-associated TCR beta chains showed more clonal expansion and lower generation probabilities than non-associated chains that were equally common. Correlated functional status among segregating V segments might reflect linkage disequilibrium, but an unknown experimental factor could not be ruled out. Broadly in line with IMGT annotations, most TCR beta V segments showed up in productive rearrangements about 87% or about 30% of the time in an earlier analysis of 450 to 750 of the donors. Most TCR sequences were seen in very few donors, while some public TCRs were found in many individuals. The only immune exposure information available for the cohort was CMV serostatus.

The method behind the library was the immunoSEQ multiplex PCR assay. For the multiplex PCR, a mixture combining 60 forward primers for TCR Vbeta segments and 13 reverse primers for TCR Jbeta segments was used. Amplification of the CDR3 region of rearranged TCR beta genes was performed with a multiplex PCR assay on genomic DNA. Amplified TCR beta libraries were sequenced as 87-base-pair reads on the Illumina HiSeq System. The authors processed their data as follows. In a later analysis, some 80 million unique TCR beta chains were counted across the approximately 640 repertoires, and roughly 11 million of these chains were shared by at least two donors. A nearest-neighbor algorithm error-corrected the raw reads and collapsed the reads into unique sequences, merging closely related sequences to remove PCR and sequencing errors. To assign V, D and J gene segments, CDR3 sequences were aligned to IMGT reference sequences. Each retained sequence needed at least a six-nucleotide match to both a V gene segment and a J gene segment. A rearrangement counted as productive if the CDR3 had no stop codons and remained in frame with V and J, and every other rearrangement counted as non-productive. Following IMGT convention, CDR3 was defined as the stretch from the second conserved V-encoded cysteine up to the conserved J-encoded phenylalanine. Sequences without an unambiguous match to a single V gene segment were excluded from the earlier analysis of a few hundred of the donors. In an earlier analysis of 587 of the donors, V segments were called functional above 56.7% productive rearrangements and were called segregating when the between-donor standard deviation exceeded 5%. A statistical classification framework was developed to diagnose cytomegalovirus status using the catalog of TCR beta chain sequences. In a later analysis, V and J genes were assigned by comparing TCR nucleotide sequences against IMGT/GENE-DB human TR gene sequences. A later analysis assigned CDR3 sequences and most-parsimonious VDJ recombination scenarios with the TCRdist pipeline. In a later analysis, each TCR beta chain was defined by its CDR3 amino acid sequence together with its V-gene family, and reads without a unique V-gene family were excluded. As a way to deal with suspected cross-contamination and a sequencing artifact, a later analysis dropped approximately 570 nucleotide sequences that were highly shared and had low generation probability. A later analysis calculated a clonal expansion index for each public chain from normalized within-repertoire ranks of inferred template counts. Generation probabilities in a later analysis came from a VDJ recombination model fitted to out-of-frame rearrangements, and those results were checked against IGoR. A later analysis scored TCR-TCR, TCR-HLA and TCR-CMV co-occurrence with hypergeometric tests, applying a repertoire-size bias correction to TCR pairs. In a later analysis, false discovery rates were estimated by permuting HLA or CMV assignments 20 times. A later analysis grouped co-occurring TCRs with DBSCAN, adding TCRdist sequence similarity when clustering within HLA-allele-positive subsets. Co-occurrence clustering excluded repertoires with fewer than 30,000 or more than 120,000 public chains, plus five with anomalous nucleotide sharing. The clones in this table, taken by TCRdb from immuneACCESS, are in-frame only. Not every clone is retained; where verified, under half of the shortfall comes from an unresolved V gene, and the cause of the rest is unknown. V, J and clone size were drawn from that table, and D and trimming were deduced from the DNA. Within this sample are 110,000 to 150,000 clones, with about three quarters of them counted one time only. The ten largest clonotypes hold around 1.7% of the sample.

This clone has a single count. This receptor's antigen is unknown. Qualities for individual bases were not recorded, and no much larger clone is one base off. CDR1 and CDR2 are drawn from the germline V gene: SGDLS, YYNGEE. V is pared back by 3 bases and J by 6 bases, with 24 bases lying between the germline termini. The CDR3 starts with the cysteine, ends with the phenylalanine, and has 18 residues. Here the CDR3 DNA is all that survives: 54 bases in frame from base 1. The cohort comprised some 680 healthy bone marrow donors. At the time of sampling, every cohort member was nominally healthy, though immune exposures that went unrecorded were likely present. The donor was CMV seronegative and belonged to the group of 350 to 400 seronegative cohort members. Every donor gave a peripheral blood sample, and the peripheral blood mononuclear cells from that sample were used for TCR beta sequencing. The Qiagen DNeasy Blood Extraction Kit was used to extract genomic DNA from the blood cell samples.

The receptor comes from a woman in her twenties or thirties in good health and CMV-seronegative. Specimen: PBMCs. The V and J segments used are TRBV9 and TRBJ1-4, and perhaps TRBD1 as D gene, on 5 matching bases. The DNA reads TGTGCCAGCAGCGCGAGGCCGCGTGGGCAGGGAGGCGATGAAAAACTGTTTTTT. Its amino acids are CASSARPRGQGGDEKLFF.